These T cell receptor beta chains were read from a single sample in a study of blood T cell repertoires in COVID-19. Sequencing was performed with immunoSEQ multiplex PCR; in TCRdb, only in-frame clones are kept and a portion is missing. The top ten clones hold around 1.8% of a sample with roughly 260,000 clones, 75% to 95% of them seen once. Sequenced: PBMCs or T cells enriched from blood (not recorded which). Source of these receptors: a woman younger than 30 who had recovered from COVID-19. Each CDR3 is given with its conserved first and last residue. A D gene is named only where the DNA matches it firmly. The size entry is marked missing in some rows and otherwise reads once, few, many or a size class.

J | D | size | V | CDR3 | DNA
TRBJ2-7 | TRBD2 | NA | TRBV19 | CASSGTSGSSFYEQYF | TGTGCCAGTAGCGGGACTAGCGGGAGTTCGTTCTACGAGCAGTACTTC
TRBJ1-1 | NA | NA | TRBV11-2 | CASSSRGAGNTEAFF | TGTGCCAGCAGCTCACGAGGAGCGGGGAACACTGAAGCTTTCTTT
TRBJ1-2 | TRBD1 | NA | TRBV7-2 | CASSPGTGTYGYTF | TGTGCCAGCAGCCCGGGGACAGGCACGTATGGCTACACCTTC
TRBJ2-7 | NA | NA | TRBV24-1 | CATSDLRLGGGATLPSYEQYF | TGTGCCACCAGTGATTTAAGGCTGGGTGGTGGGGCCACCTTACCCTCCTACGAGCAGTACTTC
TRBJ1-3 | NA | NA | TRBV5-1 | CASRDGRDTNTIYF | TGCGCCAGCAGGGACGGACGGGACACGAACACCATATATTTT
TRBJ1-2 | NA | NA | TRBV14 | CASSLSRASYGYTF | TGTGCCAGCAGCCTTTCGAGGGCGTCCTATGGCTACACCTTC
TRBJ1-1 | TRBD1 | NA | TRBV7-9 | CASSLYTNRGKAFF | TGTGCCAGCAGCTTATACACGAACAGGGGTAAAGCTTTCTTT
TRBJ1-2 | NA | NA | TRBV7-3 | CASPWAGINMWGYTF | TGTGCCAGCCCGTGGGCAGGCATCAATATGTGGGGCTACACCTTC
TRBJ2-5 | TRBD1 | once | TRBV3-1/TRBV3-2 | CASRETGSETQYF | TGTGCCAGCAGAGAGACAGGGTCAGAGACCCAGTACTTC
TRBJ1-1 | NA | few | TRBV7-8 | CASSLIEVTEAFF | TGTGCCAGCAGCTTAATAGAGGTTACTGAAGCTTTCTTT
TRBJ1-1 | NA | NA | TRBV29-1 | CSVGVDTSAPSEAFF | TGCAGCGTTGGGGTCGACACATCGGCTCCATCAGAAGCTTTCTTT
TRBJ1-1 | TRBD1 | NA | TRBV3-1/TRBV3-2 | CASSLTGQFTEAFF | TGTGCCAGCAGCCTAACGGGACAGTTCACTGAAGCTTTCTTT
TRBJ2-2 | NA | NA | TRBV5-1 | CASSLASGNTGELFF | TGCGCCAGCAGCTTGGCTTCCGGGAACACCGGGGAGCTGTTTTTT
TRBJ2-5 | NA | NA | TRBV15 | CATSRDGRETQYF | TGTGCCACCAGCAGAGATGGCAGAGAGACCCAGTACTTC
TRBJ1-6 | NA | NA | TRBV10-3 | CAISESTGRSSYNSPLHF | TGTGCCATCAGTGAGTCGACAGGCAGGAGCTCCTATAATTCACCCCTCCACTTT
TRBJ1-6 | TRBD1 | NA | TRBV15 | CATSRDRVRSPLHF | TGTGCCACCAGCCGGGACAGGGTGCGTTCACCCCTCCACTTT
TRBJ1-2 | TRBD1 | NA | TRBV5-8 | CASSLGPTGYHYGYTF | TGTGCCAGCAGCTTGGGCCCGACAGGGTACCACTATGGCTACACCTTC
TRBJ2-2 | TRBD2 | once | TRBV10-1 | CASSRTSGVSGELFF | TGCGCCAGCAGTCGGACTAGCGGGGTGTCCGGGGAGCTGTTTTTT
TRBJ2-2 | NA | NA | TRBV21-1 | CASSKPLAGGTVLGELFF | TGTGCCAGCAGCAAACCCCTCGCAGGCGGGACAGTACTGGGGGAGCTGTTTTTT
TRBJ2-1 | NA | NA | TRBV3-1/TRBV3-2 | CASSDLSLGNEQFF | TGTGCCAGCAGCGACTTAAGCCTCGGCAATGAGCAGTTCTTC
TRBJ1-2 | TRBD1 | NA | TRBV5-1 | CASSLGQGSYGYTF | TGCGCCAGCAGCCTGGGACAGGGGAGCTATGGCTACACCTTC
TRBJ1-1 | NA | NA | TRBV12-3/TRBV12-4 | CASSLGGVTEAFF | TGTGCCAGCAGTTTAGGGGGAGTGACTGAAGCTTTCTTT
TRBJ2-1 | NA | NA | TRBV24-1 | CATSDSKAESSYNEQFF | TGTGCCACCAGTGATTCCAAAGCGGAGAGCTCCTACAATGAGCAGTTCTTC
TRBJ2-2 | TRBD2 | NA | TRBV4-2 | CASSQTSGSTGELFF | TGTGCCAGCAGCCAAACTAGCGGGAGCACCGGGGAGCTGTTTTTT
TRBJ2-1 | TRBD1 | NA | TRBV28 | CASSRPDREEQFF | TGTGCCAGCAGTCGGCCTGACAGGGAAGAGCAGTTCTTC
TRBJ2-1 | TRBD2 | NA | TRBV4-3 | CASSQDGAGGVYNEQFF | TGCGCCAGCAGCCAAGATGGAGCGGGGGGAGTCTACAATGAGCAGTTCTTC
TRBJ1-1 | NA | NA | TRBV7-8 | CASSYTTENTEAFF | TGTGCCAGCAGCTACACGACAGAGAACACTGAAGCTTTCTTT
TRBJ2-5 | NA | NA | TRBV13 | CASSLGRVRGAQYF | TGTGCCAGCAGCTTAGGCCGGGTACGCGGGGCCCAGTACTTC
TRBJ2-2 | TRBD1 | NA | TRBV28 | CASSLGQGVSGELFF | TGTGCCAGCAGTTTGGGACAGGGGGTTTCCGGGGAGCTGTTTTTT
TRBJ1-2 | TRBD1 | NA | TRBV9 | CASSADRANYGYTF | TGTGCCAGCAGCGCGGACAGGGCAAACTATGGCTACACCTTC
TRBJ1-2 | TRBD1 | NA | TRBV5-4 | CASTGQGTYGYTF | TGTGCCAGCACCGGACAGGGGACCTATGGCTACACCTTC
TRBJ1-2 | TRBD1 | NA | TRBV4-3 | CASSQVALSRTGRFYGYTF | TGCGCCAGCAGCCAAGTGGCTTTGTCCCGGACAGGGCGTTTCTATGGCTACACCTTC
TRBJ1-4 | NA | once | TRBV9 | CASSVRGVGEKLFF | TGTGCCAGCAGCGTCAGGGGCGTGGGAGAAAAACTGTTTTTT
TRBJ1-3 | NA | NA | TRBV9 | CASSPGGVGNTIYF | TGTGCCAGCAGCCCTGGAGGGGTTGGAAACACCATATATTTT
TRBJ2-1 | TRBD1 | NA | TRBV5-1 | CASRGQVLLGYNEQFF | TGCGCCAGCAGAGGACAGGTGCTATTGGGATACAATGAGCAGTTCTTC
TRBJ2-6 | NA | once | TRBV6-5 | CASSYGRGAGANVLTF | TGTGCCAGCAGTTATGGCAGGGGGGCTGGGGCCAACGTCCTGACTTTC
TRBJ2-2 | TRBD1 | NA | TRBV6-5 | CASRPGGGELFF | TGTGCCAGCAGACCAGGGGGCGGGGAGCTGTTTTTT
TRBJ2-7 | TRBD2 | NA | TRBV10-3 | CAIRGTSGYEQYF | TGTGCCATCAGAGGGACTAGCGGCTACGAGCAGTACTTC
TRBJ2-5 | NA | NA | TRBV6-2/TRBV6-3 | CASSYGEKETQYF | TGTGCCAGCAGTTACGGAGAGAAAGAGACCCAGTACTTC
TRBJ2-7 | NA | NA | TRBV2 | CASILLLSYEQYF | TGTGCCAGCATCCTTCTCTTGTCTTACGAGCAGTACTTC
TRBJ2-1 | NA | NA | TRBV5-1 | CASSFYGIGYEQFF | TGCGCCAGCAGCTTCTACGGTATCGGGTATGAGCAGTTCTTC
TRBJ1-2 | NA | NA | TRBV5-8 | CASSSSGGSYGYTF | TGTGCCAGCAGCTCATCAGGAGGCAGCTATGGCTACACCTTC
TRBJ2-7 | TRBD2 | NA | TRBV9 | CASSPRGTSGNWEQYF | TGTGCCAGCAGCCCCCGGGGGACTAGCGGCAACTGGGAGCAGTACTTC
TRBJ1-1 | NA | NA | TRBV6-5 | CASRVRQPHTEAFF | TGTGCCAGCAGGGTCCGACAGCCGCACACTGAAGCTTTCTTT
TRBJ2-1 | NA | NA | TRBV29-1 | CSGETSFDEQFF | TGCAGCGGGGAGACTAGTTTTGATGAGCAGTTCTTC
TRBJ1-2 | TRBD1 | NA | TRBV7-2 | CASSNTGESYGYTF | TGTGCCAGCAGCAACACAGGGGAGAGCTATGGCTACACCTTC